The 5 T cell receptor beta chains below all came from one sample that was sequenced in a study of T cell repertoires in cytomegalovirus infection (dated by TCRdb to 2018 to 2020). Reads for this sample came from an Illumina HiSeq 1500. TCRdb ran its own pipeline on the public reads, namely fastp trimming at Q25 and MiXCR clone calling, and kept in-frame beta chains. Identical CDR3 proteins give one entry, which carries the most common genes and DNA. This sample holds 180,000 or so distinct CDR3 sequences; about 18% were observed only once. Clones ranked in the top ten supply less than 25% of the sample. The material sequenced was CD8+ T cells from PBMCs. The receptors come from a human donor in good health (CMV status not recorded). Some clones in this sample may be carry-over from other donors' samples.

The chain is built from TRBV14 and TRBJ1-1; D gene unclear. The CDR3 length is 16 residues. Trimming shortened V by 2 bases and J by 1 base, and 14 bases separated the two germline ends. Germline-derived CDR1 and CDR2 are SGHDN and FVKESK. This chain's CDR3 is CASSQRRQTKNTEAFF. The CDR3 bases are TGTGCCAGCAGCCAAAGGCGACAAACGAAGAACACTGAAGCTTTCTTT.

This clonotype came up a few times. The CDR3: CASSLSQQNTEAFF. The DNA of the CDR3 is TGTGCCAGCAGTTTAAGTCAGCAGAACACTGAAGCTTTCTTT. The chain couples TRBV12-3 or TRBV12-4 to TRBJ1-1, with D unresolved. V was pared by 2 bases and J by 1 base, with 8 bases between. This CDR3 contains 14 residues.

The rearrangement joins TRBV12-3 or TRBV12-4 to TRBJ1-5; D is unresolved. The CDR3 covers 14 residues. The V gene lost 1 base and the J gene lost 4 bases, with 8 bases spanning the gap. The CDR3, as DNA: TGTGCCAGCAGTTTAGGGGTTTATAATCAGCCCCAGCATTTT. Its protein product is CASSLGVYNQPQHF.

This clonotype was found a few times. Here the CDR3 reads CASSPEARQGPYEQYF. The CDR3 nucleotides read TGTGCCAGCAGCCCGGAAGCACGACAGGGACCCTACGAGCAGTACTTC. J is TRBJ2-7 and V is TRBV7-8; 7 bases map to TRBD1. CDR3 size: 16 residues. Germline CDR1 SGHVS, CDR2 FQNEAQ. V gave up 5 bases and J gave up 2 bases; unmatched junction bases: 12.

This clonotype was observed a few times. The CDR3 region is CASSRTSGGSRDTQYF. CDR3 coding DNA: TGTGCCAGCAGCCGGACTAGCGGGGGGAGTCGAGATACGCAGTATTTT. This rearrangement joins TRBV5-5 to TRBJ2-3; 14 nucleotides agree with TRBD2. This CDR3 is 16 amino acids long. The germline V gene has CDR1 SGHKS and CDR2 YYEKEE (reference sequence). Trimming at V came to 4 bases and at J to 5 bases, leaving 6 bases not matched to a gene.